This is a list of T cell receptor beta chains from one sample in a study of cytomegalovirus exposure and HLA in healthy donors. Assay used: immunoSEQ multiplex PCR; TCRdb lists only in-frame clones, some missing. The data contain 79,000 or so clones, more than 65% of them singletons. The sample was PBMCs. The origin of the receptors is a woman between 35 and 50 years old in good health and CMV-seropositive. CDR3s leave out the opening cysteine and the closing phenylalanine or tryptophan.

v_call | cdr3_aa
TRBV29-1 | SAAGLGGLWGTQY
TRBV29-1 | SVGAGRSYEQY
TRBV28 | ASSYHRTNTEAF
TRBV19 | ASTFDRVYGYT
TRBV5-5 | ASSLATGAGNTIY
TRBV6-1 | ASSEAVADSSTDTQY
TRBV9 | ASSALGTTNEKLF
TRBV6-1 | ASSEGLPGAGNTIY
TRBV9 | ASSSRLAAYNEQF
TRBV28 | ASRTAGVSNQPQH
TRBV6-1 | ASSEAAGVSYEQY
TRBV6-6 | ASSYLLADSYNEQF
TRBV10-3 | AISGSGTGPEKLF
TRBV19 | ASSSGVYTQY
TRBV19 | ASSIDLQNYEQY